Listed below are T cell receptor beta chains from one sample, sequenced in a study of T cell repertoires in cytomegalovirus infection. For these receptors, no antigen is known. In TCRdb, the reads were re-called with MiXCR into one record per CDR3 protein. The data hold 110,000 or so distinct CDR3 sequences, with roughly 30% observed a single time. Sequencing was performed on CD8+ T cells from cultured PBMCs, taken from culture after CMV antigen stimulation. The receptors stem from a human donor in good health (CMV status not recorded). Some clones in this sample may be carry-over from other donors' samples. CDR3s include the opening cysteine and the closing phenylalanine or tryptophan. The D gene is left open where the match is weak. Expanded clones are given a class, and other clones once, few, many or no size at all.

d_call,clone_size,j_call,v_call,cdr3_nt,cdr3_aa
TRBD2,few,TRBJ2-3,TRBV5-6,TGTGCCAGCAGCAACCCACGGACTAGCGGGGGAGTAATAACAGATACGCAGTATTTT,CASSNPRTSGGVITDTQYF
.,.,TRBJ1-2,TRBV9,TGTGCCAGCAGCGTAGGGTCTGGGGAGAGCTATGGCTACACCTTC,CASSVGSGESYGYTF
TRBD2,.,TRBJ2-3,TRBV20-1,TGCAGTGCTAGAGATCTCCTGGGAGCGGGGGGGTGGGGAGATACGCAGTATTTT,CSARDLLGAGGWGDTQYF
TRBD1,.,TRBJ1-3,TRBV12-3/TRBV12-4,TGTGCCAGCAGCTGGACAGGGAGGGGAAACACCATATATTTT,CASSWTGRGNTIYF
.,.,TRBJ1-5,TRBV10-3,TGTGCCATCAGTGATGCCGGACAAGGGAGCCATCAGCCCCAGCATTTT,CAISDAGQGSHQPQHF
TRBD1,few,TRBJ1-6,TRBV4-1,TGCGCCAGCAGCCGCCCGACAGGGGCCCTTAACTCACCCCTCCACTTT,CASSRPTGALNSPLHF
.,few,TRBJ1-1,TRBV20-1,TGCAGTGCTAGAGATCAGGACAGGAACACTGAAGCTTTCTTT,CSARDQDRNTEAFF
.,few,TRBJ2-1,TRBV20-1,TGCAGTGCTAGGTCCGATCCCGAGCGCTACAATGAGCAGTTCTTC,CSARSDPERYNEQFF
.,.,TRBJ2-5,TRBV11-2,TGTGCCAGCAGCCCCCTGGGACAATACCAAGAGACCCAGTACTTC,CASSPLGQYQETQYF
TRBD2,.,TRBJ2-7,TRBV4-3,TGCGCCAGCAGCCAACTAGCGGGGGGTTACTACGAGCGGTACTTC,CASSQLAGGYYERYF
.,few,TRBJ1-1,TRBV9,TGTGCCAGCAGCGTGACCGGGAACACTGAAGCTTTCTTT,CASSVTGNTEAFF
.,.,TRBJ1-1,TRBV27,TGTGCCAGCAGTTTGTTTGGGAGGACGGCCGGCGCTGAAGCTTTCTTT,CASSLFGRTAGAEAFF
.,many,TRBJ2-1,TRBV5-6,TGTGCCAGCAGCTACAGGTACAATGAGCAGTTCTTC,CASSYRYNEQFF
.,few,TRBJ2-7,TRBV4-2,TGTGCCAGCAGCCAAGAAGGTGTGATGGGGGGATTCTCCTACGAGCAGTACTTC,CASSQEGVMGGFSYEQYF
TRBD1,few,TRBJ2-2,TRBV7-9,TGTGCCAGCAGCGGGACGGGACAGGGGGCGCCCACCGGGGAGCTGTTTTTT,CASSGTGQGAPTGELFF
.,few,TRBJ1-4,TRBV7-9,TGTGCCAGCAGCTTAGTTCTTCGTGAAAAACTGTTTTTT,CASSLVLREKLFF
.,few,TRBJ2-3,TRBV6-2/TRBV6-3,TGTGCCAGCAGACTACCCGCTAGCACAGATACGCAGTATTTT,CASRLPASTDTQYF
.,.,TRBJ2-1,TRBV4-2,TGTGCCAGCAGCCCACCGGGACAGGTTGCGGGAGGGCCATCCTACAATGAGCAGTTCTTC,CASSPPGQVAGGPSYNEQFF
.,many,TRBJ1-1,TRBV7-2,TGTGCCAGCAGCCTTATGACCGGGGATGAAGCTTTCTTT,CASSLMTGDEAFF
.,many,TRBJ2-3,TRBV6-5,TGTGCCAGCAGTTACTCGCAGGCTAGCACAGATACGCAGTATTTT,CASSYSQASTDTQYF
TRBD1,.,TRBJ2-1,TRBV27,TGTGCCAGCAGTACAGGGGGCCCTTACAATGAGCAGTTCTTC,CASSTGGPYNEQFF
.,.,TRBJ1-2,TRBV19,TGTGCCAGTAGTATCGGACAACTCATGGGGTATGGCTACACCTTC,CASSIGQLMGYGYTF
.,few,TRBJ2-7,TRBV10-3,TGTGCCATCAGCTACAACCCCTCCGCCTACGAGCAGTACTTC,CAISYNPSAYEQYF
.,.,TRBJ2-6,TRBV12-3/TRBV12-4,TGTGCCATCGACTCTGGGGCCAACGTCCTGACTTTC,CAIDSGANVLTF
.,few,TRBJ2-7,TRBV27,TGTGCCAGCAGTTTTGGGGTATCCTACGAGCAGTACTTC,CASSFGVSYEQYF
.,many,TRBJ2-7,TRBV5-4,TGTGCCAGCAGCCGAGACATTAGCGAGCAGTACTTC,CASSRDISEQYF
TRBD1,few,TRBJ1-3,TRBV2,TGTGCCAGCATCAGATCGTGGACAGGGGTTGGAAACACCATATATTTT,CASIRSWTGVGNTIYF
TRBD1,many,TRBJ2-7,TRBV7-2,TGTGCCAGCAGGAAAGCCGGGACAGGGGCCTACGAGCAGTACTTC,CASRKAGTGAYEQYF
.,many,TRBJ1-1,TRBV19,TGTGCCAGTACCCGGGGGTACACTGAAGCTTTCTTT,CASTRGYTEAFF
.,many,TRBJ1-1,TRBV7-8,TGTGCCAGCAGCTTATTCAGTGGAGGTGCAACAGAAGCTTTCTTT,CASSLFSGGATEAFF
.,.,TRBJ2-7,TRBV6-5,TGTGCCAGCAGTTTCGGGGAGGCCTACGAGCAGTACTTC,CASSFGEAYEQYF
TRBD1,.,TRBJ1-1,TRBV4-1,TGCGCCAGCAGCCAAGATCTGGAGACAGGGGGAGGATGGGGATGGAACACTGAAGCTTTCTTT,CASSQDLETGGGWGWNTEAFF
.,many,TRBJ2-1,TRBV20-1,TGCAGTGCTCGAGGCGACCTCAACAATGAGCAGTTCTTC,CSARGDLNNEQFF
.,few,TRBJ1-4,TRBV7-8,TGTGCCAGCAGCTCCAACCCGTTCCCAGTTCCGAATAATGAAAAACTGTTTTTT,CASSSNPFPVPNNEKLFF
.,.,TRBJ2-1,TRBV11-2,TGTGCCAGCAGCTCCTCGTTGACCTACAATGAGCAGTTCTTC,CASSSSLTYNEQFF
.,few,TRBJ1-1,TRBV9,TGTGCCAGCAGCCCGATGACAGGCATGAACACTGAAGCTTTCTTT,CASSPMTGMNTEAFF
.,.,TRBJ2-1,TRBV28,TGTGCCAGCCGGGACTTCGATGAGCAGTTCTTC,CASRDFDEQFF
.,many,TRBJ1-2,TRBV6-5,TGTGCCAGCAGAACCGGGACATACTATGGCTACACCTTC,CASRTGTYYGYTF
TRBD1,.,TRBJ2-7,TRBV2,TGTGCCGGTAGACAGGGTAACCTCTACGAGCAGTACTTC,CAGRQGNLYEQYF
.,.,TRBJ2-7,TRBV7-8,TGTGCCAGCAGCTTAGTTCCATCGGTCCAGGAGTTATACGAGCAGTACTTC,CASSLVPSVQELYEQYF
.,many,TRBJ1-1,TRBV19,TGTGCCAGTAGTAACGACAGAGGGAACACTGAAGCTTTCTTT,CASSNDRGNTEAFF
.,.,TRBJ2-1,TRBV11-1,TGTGCCAGCAGACATTTGGGAGTAGTTTTAAATGAGCAGTTCTTC,CASRHLGVVLNEQFF
.,few,TRBJ2-2,TRBV27,TGTGCCAGCAGTTTATGGGGGAACACCGGGGAGCTGTTTTTT,CASSLWGNTGELFF
.,.,TRBJ1-5,TRBV4-1,TGCGCCAGCAGCCTGTTACCCACCGGGACGGAGGTTTGGCCCCAGCATTTT,CASSLLPTGTEVWPQHF
.,few,TRBJ1-1,TRBV6-5,TGTGCCAGCAGCTTAACAGGTTCGAACACTGAAGCTTTCTTT,CASSLTGSNTEAFF
.,.,TRBJ1-6,TRBV20-1,TGCAGTGCTTCGACCTTGAGCTCCTATAATTCACCCCTCCACTTT,CSASTLSSYNSPLHF
TRBD1,.,TRBJ2-2,TRBV20-1,TGCAGTGCTAGTGACACGGACAGGGGTTCCTCCGGGGAGCTGTTTTTT,CSASDTDRGSSGELFF
.,.,TRBJ1-6,TRBV14,TGTGCCAGCAGCAGAAGGGGCGGGGCGAAGTCACCCCTCCACTTT,CASSRRGGAKSPLHF
.,.,TRBJ2-7,TRBV7-1,TGTGCCTCCAGAGGGGAACTTTACGAGCAGTACTTC,CASRGELYEQYF
.,once,TRBJ1-1,TRBV11-2,TGTGCCAGCAGCTTAGATCGTAGTGAAGCTTTCTTT,CASSLDRSEAFF
TRBD1,.,TRBJ1-4,TRBV28,TGTGCCAGCAGTTGGACAGGGTGGAAGGAAAAACTGTTTTTT,CASSWTGWKEKLFF
.,many,TRBJ1-4,TRBV7-9,TGTGCCAGCAGCGGTGACAGCACCAAAGATGAAAAACTGTTTTTT,CASSGDSTKDEKLFF